This T cell receptor beta chain was profiled in a study of T cells in narcolepsy. Looking at the study overall: Healthy controls were enrolled alongside patients with narcolepsy type 1 or type 2. General observations from the study: Reportedly, autoreactive clonotypes were serially detected in patients' blood but not controls'. Autoreactive clone sequences were missing from some blood memory CD4+ repertoires. Comparing one patient's CSF and blood CD4+ clonotypes highlighted HCRT- and TRIB2-specific autoreactive clonotypes.

Trimming left V 0 bases short and J 10 bases short, with 10 bases between. The CDR3 has 14 amino acids. Germline CDR1 is LGHNA and CDR2 is YNFKEQ. Sequenced by immunoSEQ multiplex PCR; TCRdb stores in-frame clones only, minus some. In the table there are about 25,000 clones, roughly four fifths of which are singletons. With respect to this clone: Its antigen is undetermined.

The specimen was CD45RA- memory CD4+ T cells from PBMCs. This sequence originates from a human donor with narcolepsy. The chain links TRBV4-2 to TRBJ1-6; D call uncertain. The CDR3 protein is CASSQERTNSPLHF. CDR3 in DNA: TGTGCCAGCAGCCAAGAGAGAACAAACTCACCCCTCCACTTT.